This T cell receptor beta chain appears in the sequencing data of a study of blood T cells in healthy people across ages. A few counts support this clonotype. Using a J-beta primer mix together with a sample-barcoded 5' primer, a second PCR was run for about 6 to 12 cycles. TCRdb reprocessed the 5' RACE reads via MiXCR and lists one record per CDR3 protein. The data show over 750,000 distinct CDR3 sequences, with 25% seen just once and 9.4% held by the top ten. V shed 7 bases and J 5 bases; nucleotides not matched to a gene: 10. CDR3 length: 14 residues. Germline V gives CDR1 SNHLY, CDR2 FYNNEI. These same records also appear under a second study, on T cells of mothers and their children.

V is TRBV2 and J is TRBJ1-1, with 7 bases matching TRBD1. The sample consisted of blood. The source of this sequence is a boy between 10 and 17 years old in good health. Here the CDR3 DNA reads TGTGCCAGCATGCAGACAGGGCTAGGTACTGAAGCTTTCTTT. This encodes CASMQTGLGTEAFF.